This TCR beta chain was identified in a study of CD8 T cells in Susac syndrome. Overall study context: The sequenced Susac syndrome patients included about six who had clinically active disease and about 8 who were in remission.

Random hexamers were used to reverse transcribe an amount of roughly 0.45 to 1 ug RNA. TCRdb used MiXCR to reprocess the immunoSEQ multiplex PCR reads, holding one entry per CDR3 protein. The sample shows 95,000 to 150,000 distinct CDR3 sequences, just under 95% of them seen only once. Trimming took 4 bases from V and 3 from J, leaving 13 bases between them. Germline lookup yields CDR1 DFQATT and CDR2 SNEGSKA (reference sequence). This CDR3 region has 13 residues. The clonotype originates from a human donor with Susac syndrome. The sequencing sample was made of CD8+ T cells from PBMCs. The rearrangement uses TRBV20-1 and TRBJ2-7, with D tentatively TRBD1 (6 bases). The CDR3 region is CSAKNRDRYEQYF. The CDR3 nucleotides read TGCAGTGCTAAAAACAGGGACCGCTACGAGCAGTACTTC.